Reported below is one T cell receptor (beta chain). This sample was taken from a study of T-cell reconstitution after alpha-beta-depleted transplantation in children. V trimming: 0 bases; J trimming: 5 bases; junction bases outside the gene matches: 12. Per the germline V gene, CDR1 is MRHNA and CDR2 is SNTAGT. The CDR3 loop spans 21 amino acids. Library preparation (for TCRbeta) was performed with unique molecular identifiers. MiXCR was run by TCRdb on the PCR reads, yielding one entry per CDR3 protein. The sample contains almost 500,000 distinct CDR3 sequences, under 15% of which appear only once. This clonotype was obtained from a human donor who donated a stem cell graft to a child with combined immunodeficiency. The chain recombines TRBV6-4 with TRBJ2-2; 16 nucleotides match TRBD2. The sequences come from PBMCs from the stem cell graft donor, collected from the stem cell graft. The CDR3 region has the DNA TGTGCCAGCAGTGACTCACGAGGGGGACTAGCGGGAGGGCCTGGTACCGGGGAGCTGTTTTTT. This sequence encodes CASSDSRGGLAGGPGTGELFF.